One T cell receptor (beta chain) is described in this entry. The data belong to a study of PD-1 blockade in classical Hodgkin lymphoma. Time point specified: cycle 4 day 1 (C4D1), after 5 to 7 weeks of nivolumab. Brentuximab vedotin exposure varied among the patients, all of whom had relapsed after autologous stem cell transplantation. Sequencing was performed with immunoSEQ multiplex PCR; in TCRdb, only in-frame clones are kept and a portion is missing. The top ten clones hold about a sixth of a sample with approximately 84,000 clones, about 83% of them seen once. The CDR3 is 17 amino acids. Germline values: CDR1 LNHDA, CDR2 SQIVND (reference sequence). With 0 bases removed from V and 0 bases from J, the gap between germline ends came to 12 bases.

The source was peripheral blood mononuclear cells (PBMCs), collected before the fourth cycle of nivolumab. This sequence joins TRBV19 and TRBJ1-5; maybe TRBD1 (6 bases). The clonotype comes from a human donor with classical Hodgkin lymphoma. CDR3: CASSIEDSGYSNQPQHF. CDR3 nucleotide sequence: TGTGCCAGTAGTATAGAGGACAGCGGCTATAGCAATCAGCCCCAGCATTTT.